The 27 T cell receptor beta chains below come from one sample, sequenced in a study of graft-versus-host responses after intestinal transplantation. The antigens these receptors bind are not known. TCRdb's copy holds only in-frame clones and misses some; the assay was immunoSEQ multiplex PCR. The sample includes about 86,000 clones, 88% of them seen just once. Source: unstimulated CD4+ T cells sorted from spleen or lymph node cells, taken before transplant. These receptors were collected from a human donor who was the organ donor for an intestinal transplant.

J is TRBJ2-5 and V is TRBV27; 8 bases line up with TRBD1. Looked up from germline, CDR1 is MNHEY and CDR2 is SMNVEV (reference sequence). V dropped 5 bases and J dropped 7; count of bases not matched to a gene: 15. CDR3 length: 16 amino acids. The CDR3, as DNA: TGTGCCAGCAGTGGACAGGGATGGGGGCCCATTGGGACCCAGTACTTC. Translated: CASSGQGWGPIGTQYF.

The rearrangement joins TRBV5-1 to TRBJ1-1, with TRBD1 matching over 8 bases. The CDR3 is made up of 14 amino acids. Germline V gives CDR1 SGHRS, CDR2 YFSETQ. V shed 3 bases and J 5 bases; nucleotides not matched to a gene: 6. CDR3 sequence: CASSSWTGKTEAFF. The CDR3 DNA follows: TGCGCCAGCAGCTCGTGGACAGGGAAAACTGAAGCTTTCTTT.

The chain carries TRBV5-6 and TRBJ1-4; no firm D call. Trimming stripped 0 bases from V and 3 bases from J, with 6 bases between. The length of the CDR3 is 14 residues. The germline gives CDR1 SGHDT, CDR2 YYEEEE. CDR3 amino acids: CASSLGRANEKLFF. In DNA, the CDR3 is TGTGCCAGCAGCTTGGGGAGGGCTAATGAAAAACTGTTTTTT.

The genes are TRBV7-2 and TRBJ2-3; perhaps TRBD2 as D (5 bases). The length of the CDR3 is 14 residues. Trimming took off 3 bases at V and 5 bases at J, with 12 bases between the two ends. Germline CDR1 and CDR2: SGHTA and FQGNSA. The CDR3 here is CASSLRVLGDTQYF. The CDR3 DNA reads TGTGCCAGCAGCTTGAGGGTGCTTGGAGATACGCAGTATTTT. The full variable domain, rest sourced from reference TRBV7-2 and TRBJ2-3, is GAGVSQSPSNKVTEKGKDVELRCDPISGHTALYWYRQSLGQGLEFLIYFQGNSAPDKSGLPSDRFSAERTGGSVSTLTIQRTQQEDSAVYLCASSLRVLGDTQYFGPGTRLTVL.

This chain connects TRBV27 to TRBJ1-6; 8 bases are shared with TRBD1. The V segment lost 5 bases and the J segment 10 bases; nucleotides outside the gene matches: 7. This CDR3 is 14 amino acids long. Germline V gene lookup returns CDR1 MNHEY and CDR2 SMNVEV (reference sequence). CDR3: CASSTRTGSSPLHF. The CDR3 region has the DNA TGTGCCAGCAGTACCAGGACAGGGTCCTCACCCCTCCACTTT.

This clone has a handful of counts. The genes are TRBV29-1 and TRBJ1-1; no clear D gene. The germline V gene encodes CDR1 SQVTM and CDR2 ANQGSEA. Trimming left V 5 bases short and J 2 bases short, with 12 bases between. The CDR3 is made up of 13 amino acids. This chain's CDR3 is CSVTRVGNTEAFF. The DNA of the CDR3 is TGCAGCGTTACGAGGGTGGGAAACACTGAAGCTTTCTTT.

The chain carries TRBV11-2 and TRBJ2-3; 13 bases map to TRBD2. Germline V gives CDR1 SGHAT, CDR2 FQNNGV. Germline trimming cut 5 bases from V and 5 bases from J; bases unmatched to any gene: 4. This CDR3 comprises 15 residues. The CDR3 loop reads CASSARTSGGDTQYF. The CDR3 nucleotides read TGTGCCAGCAGCGCAAGGACTAGCGGGGGAGATACGCAGTATTTT.

This chain joins TRBV5-6 and TRBJ1-2, with D hard to call. Trimming pared 4 bases from V and 7 bases from J, leaving 11 bases between. CDR1 is SGHDT and CDR2 is YYEEEE in the germline V gene. The length of the CDR3 is 12 residues. CDR3 in amino acids: CASSLGGPGYTF. In DNA, the CDR3 is TGTGCCAGCAGCCTGGGAGGGCCTGGCTACACCTTC.

The CDR3 nucleotides are TGTGCCAGCAGCTTACTTGGGATAGCGGTTCAAGAGACCCAGTACTTC. Translating it yields CASSLLGIAVQETQYF. This sequence joins TRBV11-2 and TRBJ2-5, with D tentatively TRBD2 (6 bases). V was clipped by 2 bases and J by 2 bases, with 15 bases between them. Looked up from germline, CDR1 is SGHAT and CDR2 is FQNNGV. The CDR3 sequence is 16 residues long.

This clone was recorded a few times. J is TRBJ2-3 and V is TRBV7-3; TRBD2 aligns across 8 bases. CDR1 SGHTA and CDR2 FQGTGA come from the germline V gene. J gave up 4 bases and V 5 bases, and 8 bases lay outside the gene matches. This CDR3 contains 15 residues. This chain's CDR3 is CASSGSGSEPDTQYF. The CDR3 nucleotides are TGTGCCAGCAGCGGCAGCGGGAGCGAGCCAGATACGCAGTATTTT.

The chain links TRBV19 to TRBJ2-3, with a weak D call TRBD2 (5 bases). The V and J ends lost 3 bases and 5 bases respectively, with 9 bases between them. This CDR3 contains 13 residues. The germline CDR1 and CDR2 sequences are LNHDA and SQIVND (reference sequence). The CDR3 sequence: CASSIRRGDTQYF. The CDR3 bases are TGTGCCAGTAGTATCCGACGGGGAGATACGCAGTATTTT.

This sequence joins TRBV9 and TRBJ1-6; the match to TRBD1 covers 7 bases. CDR3 length equals 15 residues. The J segment lost 6 bases and the V segment lost 1 base, leaving 4 bases of the junction unmatched. In germline, CDR1 is SGDLS, CDR2 YYNGEE. For the CDR3, the DNA is TGTGCCAGCAGCGTAACAGGGGACCCTAATTCACCCCTCCACTTT. Residues: CASSVTGDPNSPLHF.

The CDR3 is CASSYRRESNEQFF. For the CDR3, the DNA is TGTGCCAGCAGTTACAGGCGGGAGAGCAATGAGCAGTTCTTC. The rearrangement uses TRBV6-5 and TRBJ2-1, with 7 bases identical to TRBD2. This CDR3 comprises 14 residues. Germline CDR1 and CDR2: MNHEY and SVGAGI. Losses at the gene ends were 2 bases for V and 6 bases for J; bases not matched to a gene: 4.

The J gene is TRBJ1-2, the V gene TRBV5-1; 9 nucleotides align to TRBD1. Trimming cost V 0 bases and J 2 bases; bases outside gene matches: 11. Looked up from germline, CDR1 is SGHRS and CDR2 is YFSETQ. The CDR3 is 18 residues long. CDR3 in DNA: TGCGCCAGCAGCTTGGTCCCGAGTCGGACAGGGGAAAACTATGGCTACACCTTC. Encoded protein: CASSLVPSRTGENYGYTF.

Worth noting for this clone: Distinct nucleotide sequences in the sample also encode this CDR3. The rearrangement joins TRBV19 to TRBJ2-1, with 7 bases that match TRBD2. Germline V gene data show CDR1 as LNHDA and CDR2 as SQIVND (reference sequence). This CDR3 spans 15 amino acids. J lost 4 bases, V lost 6 bases, and 9 bases had no gene match. The CDR3 DNA follows: TGTGCCAGTAGGCGACTAGCAGGGCGATACAATGAGCAGTTCTTC. Amino acids: CASRRLAGRYNEQFF.

The V gene is TRBV5-1, the J gene TRBJ2-7; TRBD1 matches at 7 bases. From germline, CDR1 is SGHRS and CDR2 YFSETQ. The CDR3 consists of 15 residues. V trimming: 3 bases; J trimming: 3 bases; junction bases outside the gene matches: 9. The CDR3 reads CASSSVKGQSYEQYF. The CDR3 DNA is TGCGCCAGCAGCTCAGTAAAGGGACAGAGCTACGAGCAGTACTTC. Based on the CDR3 plus reference TRBV5-1 and TRBJ2-7, the full variable domain is KAGVTQTPRYLIKTRGQQVTLSCSPISGHRSVSWYQQTPGQGLQFLFEYFSETQRNKGNFPGRFSGRQFSNSRSEMNVSTLELGDSALYLCASSSVKGQSYEQYFGPGTRLTVT.

The rearrangement joins TRBV7-2 to TRBJ2-7, with TRBD1 matching 7 bases. The CDR3 covers 14 residues. Looked up from germline, CDR1 is SGHTA and CDR2 is FQGNSA. V shed 4 bases and J 5 bases; nucleotides not matched to a gene: 8. The CDR3 is CASSSDRVRDEQYF. Written as DNA, the CDR3 is TGTGCCAGCAGCTCCGACAGGGTTCGCGACGAGCAGTACTTC.

The rearrangement links TRBV4-2 to TRBJ2-7; D might be TRBD2 (5 bases). The germline V and J ends were trimmed by 1 base and 0 bases, with 10 bases remaining between them. Germline lookup yields CDR1 LGHNA and CDR2 YNFKEQ. This CDR3 has 15 amino acids. CDR3 in amino acids: CASSQAAGPSYEQYF. The CDR3, as DNA: TGTGCCAGCAGCCAAGCGGCGGGCCCCTCCTACGAGCAGTACTTC.

The CDR3, as DNA: TGTGCCAGCAGCTTAAAACGGGGGACTAGCGGCCTGGAGACCCAGTACTTC. It codes for CASSLKRGTSGLETQYF. The chain uses TRBV11-3 and TRBJ2-5, with TRBD2 matching over 11 bases. Germline CDR1 SGHNT, CDR2 YENEEA. V was clipped by 2 bases and J by 5 bases; unmatched bases: 10. The CDR3 is 17 amino acids.

The chain joins TRBV7-9 to TRBJ1-3; possibly TRBD1 for D (6 bases). Trimming took 4 bases from V and 0 from J, leaving 13 bases between them. Germline CDR1 is SEHNR and CDR2 is FQNEAQ (reference sequence). The CDR3 covers 16 residues. The CDR3 loop is CASSSLGQSSGNTIYF. CDR3 bases: TGTGCCAGCAGCTCCTTAGGACAGTCCTCTGGAAACACCATATATTTT.

V usage is TRBV2 and J usage is TRBJ2-1; 12 nucleotides line up with TRBD2. CDR1 and CDR2 from the germline V gene are SNHLY and FYNNEI. The CDR3 has 16 residues. Unmatched junction bases numbered 9, after V lost 5 bases and J lost 7 bases. Here the CDR3 reads CASSLLAGGVRNEQFF. The DNA for the CDR3 is TGTGCCAGCAGTCTCCTAGCGGGGGGGGTAAGGAATGAGCAGTTCTTC.

This clone was recorded only once. V and J are TRBV11-3 and TRBJ1-2; the match to TRBD1 covers 10 bases. Germline CDR1 is SGHNT and CDR2 is YENEEA. CDR3 size: 14 residues. V was pared by 5 bases and J by 2 bases, with 2 bases of the junction left unmatched. Here the CDR3 DNA reads TGTGCCAGCAGCAGACAGGGGGCGAACTATGGCTACACCTTC. Its translation: CASSRQGANYGYTF.

This chain links TRBV29-1 with TRBJ2-5, with 7 bases that match TRBD2. The CDR3 spans 13 residues. The germline V gene has CDR1 SQVTM and CDR2 ANQGSEA. The ends lost 3 bases at V and 5 bases at J; junction bases unmatched: 6. The CDR3 bases are TGCAGCGTTGAGCGGGAGAGAAGGGAGACCCAGTACTTC. Translation: CSVERERRETQYF.

This chain connects TRBV7-3 to TRBJ1-2; the match to TRBD1 covers 9 bases. V was pared by 2 bases and J by 8 bases, with 3 bases of the junction left unmatched. The CDR3 sequence is 13 residues long. Germline V gene sequence: CDR1 SGHTA, CDR2 FQGTGA. DNA of the CDR3: TGTGCCAGCAGCTTACGGACAGGGGAAGGCTACACCTTC. Protein sequence: CASSLRTGEGYTF.

There are a few counts of this clone. The chain's CDR3 is CASRGGPPTSYNSPLHF. The CDR3 DNA reads as TGTGCCAGTAGAGGGGGACCACCGACCTCGTATAATTCACCCCTCCACTTT. The chain links TRBV19 to TRBJ1-6, with D possibly being TRBD1 (6 bases). Germline CDR1 reads LNHDA; CDR2 reads SQIVND (reference sequence). Trimming took off 6 bases at V and 4 bases at J, with 19 bases between the two ends. The length of the CDR3 is 17 residues.

The chain couples TRBV30 to TRBJ1-2; 8 bases map to TRBD1. After removal of 3 bases from V and 8 bases from J, the junction contained 5 bases not matched to a gene. The CDR3 spans 12 residues. Germline CDR1 GTSNPN, CDR2 SVGIG (reference sequence). CDR3 residues: CAWRGTGWGYTF. In DNA, the CDR3 is TGTGCCTGGAGGGGGACAGGTTGGGGCTACACCTTC.

V usage is TRBV7-9 and J usage is TRBJ2-5, with unresolved D. The J call may be in error: the DNA end matches TRBJ2-7 better. The CDR3 is 12 amino acids. Germline V gene lookup returns CDR1 SEHNR and CDR2 FQNEAQ (reference sequence). CDR3 coding DNA: TGTGCCAGCAGCTTAGTATCCTACGAGCAGTACTTC. This sequence encodes CASSLVSYEQYF.